This T cell receptor beta chain appears in the sequencing data of a study of cytomegalovirus exposure and HLA in healthy donors. Study-level information: Clustering assigned 81% of the roughly 400 genotyped donors to the Caucasian-associated ancestry cluster.

Trimming left V 5 bases short and J 15 bases short, with 17 bases between. The CDR3 is made up of 12 amino acids. The germline CDR1 and CDR2 sequences are SGHTA and FQGNSA. Points from the study as a whole: Among immune exposure information, only CMV serostatus was available.

On this clone itself: What it binds is not known.

PCR involved 60 Vbeta and 13 Jbeta primers. Clones were read by immunoSEQ multiplex PCR, and TCRdb kept only the in-frame ones, dropping some. Its listing shows 40,000 or so clones. V gene TRBV7-2 combines with J gene TRBJ2-1; TRBD2 is a possible D gene (6 bases). Sequencing used PBMCs. The receptor's source is a woman aged 30 to 39 in good health and CMV-seropositive. The chain's CDR3 is CASSATWVRGFF. The CDR3 DNA is TGTGCCAGCAGCGCCACGTGGGTGCGGGGGTTCTTC.